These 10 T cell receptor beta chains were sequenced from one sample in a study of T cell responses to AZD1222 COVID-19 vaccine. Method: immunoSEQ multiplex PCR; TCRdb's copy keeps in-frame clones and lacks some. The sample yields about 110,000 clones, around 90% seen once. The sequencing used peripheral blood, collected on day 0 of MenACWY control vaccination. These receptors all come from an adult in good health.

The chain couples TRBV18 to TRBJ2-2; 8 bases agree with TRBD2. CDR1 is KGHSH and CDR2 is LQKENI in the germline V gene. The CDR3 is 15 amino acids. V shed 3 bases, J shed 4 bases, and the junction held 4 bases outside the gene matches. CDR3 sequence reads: CASSPLAGGTGELFF. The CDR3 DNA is TGTGCCAGCTCACCCCTCGCGGGAGGCACCGGGGAGCTGTTTTTT.

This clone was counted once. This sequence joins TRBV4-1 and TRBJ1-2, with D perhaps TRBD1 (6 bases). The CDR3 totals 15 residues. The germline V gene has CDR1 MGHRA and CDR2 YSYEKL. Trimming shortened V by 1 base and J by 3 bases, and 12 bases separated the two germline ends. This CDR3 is CASSQGLRGHYGYTF. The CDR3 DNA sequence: TGCGCCAGCAGCCAAGGTCTCAGGGGACACTATGGCTACACCTTC.

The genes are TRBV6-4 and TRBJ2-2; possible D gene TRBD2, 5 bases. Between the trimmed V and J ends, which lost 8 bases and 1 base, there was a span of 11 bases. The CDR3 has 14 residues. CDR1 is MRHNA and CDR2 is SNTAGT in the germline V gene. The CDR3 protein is CASSLGRNTGELFF. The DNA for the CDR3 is TGTGCCAGCTCCCTGGGGAGGAACACCGGGGAGCTGTTTTTT.

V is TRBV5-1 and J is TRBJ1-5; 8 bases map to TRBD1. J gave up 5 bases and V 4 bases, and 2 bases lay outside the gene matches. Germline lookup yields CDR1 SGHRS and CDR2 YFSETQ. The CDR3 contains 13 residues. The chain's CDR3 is CASSTQGDQPQHF. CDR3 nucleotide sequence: TGCGCCAGCAGCACACAGGGGGATCAGCCCCAGCATTTT.

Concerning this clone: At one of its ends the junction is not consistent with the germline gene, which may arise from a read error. The DNA for the CDR3 is TGTGCCAGCAGCATAGCGGGAGTGGGCGATGAGCAGTTCTTC. It yields the protein CASSIAGVGDEQFF. This sequence joins TRBV7-9 and TRBJ2-1; 9 bases fit TRBD2. Per the germline V gene, CDR1 is SEHNR and CDR2 is FQNEAQ (reference sequence). CDR3 length: 14 residues.

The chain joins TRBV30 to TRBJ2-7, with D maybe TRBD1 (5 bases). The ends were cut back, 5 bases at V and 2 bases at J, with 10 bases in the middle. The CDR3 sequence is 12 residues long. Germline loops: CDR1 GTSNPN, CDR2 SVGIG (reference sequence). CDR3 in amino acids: CAWGRQTYEQYF. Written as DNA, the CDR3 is TGTGCCTGGGGAAGACAGACCTACGAGCAGTACTTC.

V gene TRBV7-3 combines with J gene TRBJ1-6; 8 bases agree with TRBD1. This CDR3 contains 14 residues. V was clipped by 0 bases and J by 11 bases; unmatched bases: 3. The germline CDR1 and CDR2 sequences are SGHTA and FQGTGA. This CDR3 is CASSLTGQGAPLHF. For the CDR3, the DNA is TGTGCCAGCAGCTTAACCGGACAGGGAGCACCCCTCCACTTT. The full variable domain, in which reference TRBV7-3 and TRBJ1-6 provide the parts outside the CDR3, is GAGVSQTPSNKVTEKGKYVELRCDPISGHTALYWYRQSLGQGPEFLIYFQGTGAADDSGLPNDRFFAVRPEGSVSTLKIQRTERGDSAVYLCASSLTGQGAPLHFGNGTRLTVT.

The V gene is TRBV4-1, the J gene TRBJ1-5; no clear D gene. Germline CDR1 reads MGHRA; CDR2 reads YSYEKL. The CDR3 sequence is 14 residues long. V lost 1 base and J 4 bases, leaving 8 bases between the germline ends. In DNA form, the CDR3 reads TGCGCCAGCAGCCAAGTCTCAGGTAATCAGCCCCAGCATTTT. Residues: CASSQVSGNQPQHF.

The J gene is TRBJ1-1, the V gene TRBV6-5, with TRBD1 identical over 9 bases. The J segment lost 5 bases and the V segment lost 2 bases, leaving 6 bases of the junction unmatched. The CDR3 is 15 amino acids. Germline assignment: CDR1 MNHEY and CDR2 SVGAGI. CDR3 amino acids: CASSYADRGGTEAFF. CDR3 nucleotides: TGTGCCAGCAGTTACGCGGACAGGGGAGGGACTGAAGCTTTCTTT.

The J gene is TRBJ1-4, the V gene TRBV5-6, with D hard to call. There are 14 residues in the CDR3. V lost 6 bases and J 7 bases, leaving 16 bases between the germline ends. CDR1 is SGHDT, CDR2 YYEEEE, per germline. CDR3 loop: CASTSPGLGEKLFF. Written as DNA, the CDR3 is TGTGCCAGCACCTCACCGGGATTGGGTGAAAAACTGTTTTTT.